The T cell receptor (beta chain) described here comes from a study of glioma-infiltrating T cells after dendritic cell vaccination. CDR1 and CDR2 from the germline V gene are LNHDA and SQIVND (reference sequence). CDR3 length: 12 residues. V was pared by 8 bases and J by 7 bases, with 14 bases between. The repertoire was sequenced with immunoSEQ multiplex PCR; TCRdb's copy has only in-frame clones and lacks some. The sample gives 100,000 to 120,000 clones, nearly 90% of which show up once; approximately 2.7% is in the top ten. Time point denoted: after dendritic cell vaccination, including at tumor progression/relapse.

This chain joins TRBV19 and TRBJ1-1; D might be TRBD1 (6 bases). The clonotype comes from a human donor with glioblastoma. The sequenced sample was blood, obtained after dendritic cell vaccination. CDR3 sequence: CASRLEGGEAFF. CDR3 in DNA: TGTGCCAGTCGATTGGAAGGGGGTGAAGCTTTCTTT.